A single sample gave rise to the 24 T cell receptor beta chains below, sequenced in a study of spatial heterogeneity in lung cancer. One entry per CDR3 protein results from TCRdb running MiXCR on the 5' RACE reads. This table holds tens of thousands of distinct CDR3 sequences, about 4.9% found once. Time point: sample taken at primary tumor resection. Sequencing was performed on whole RNA extracted from tumor and nontumor lung tissue, or from frozen PBMC, and the material was left unsorted. The material was PBMCs, obtained at surgery. These receptors all come from a male donor with early-stage non-small cell lung cancer.

This clonotype was seen repeatedly, ten times or more. The chain links TRBV6-5 to TRBJ1-5; D is ambiguous. Deletions cut 6 bases from V and 0 bases from J, with 6 bases between. This CDR3 region has 13 residues. Germline CDR1 is MNHEY and CDR2 is SVGAGI. CDR3: CASSSDSNQPQHF. CDR3 DNA: TGTGCCAGCAGCTCAGATAGCAATCAGCCCCAGCATTTT.

This clonotype was observed at least ten times. The V gene is TRBV5-1, the J gene TRBJ2-6; the D is unclear. The germline V gene encodes CDR1 SGHRS and CDR2 YFSETQ. V lost 3 bases to trimming and J lost 0 bases, with 7 bases between them. This CDR3 spans 15 amino acids. In DNA, the CDR3 is TGCGCCAGCAGCTCGACGGCCTCTGGGGCCAACGTCCTGACTTTC. It codes for CASSSTASGANVLTF.

This clonotype showed up many times. This chain uses TRBV28 with TRBJ2-7; D possibly matches TRBD1 or TRBD2 (5 bases each). Germline CDR1 and CDR2: MDHEN and SYDVKM. The CDR3 has 13 amino acids. V gave up 4 bases and J gave up 6 bases, with 13 bases separating them. As DNA, the CDR3 is TGTGCCAGCAGTTACACCGGGACCGGCGAGCAGTACTTC. Amino acid sequence: CASSYTGTGEQYF.

This clonotype was found many times. The V call is TRBV11-2, the J call TRBJ1-4; D ambiguous. Germline V gene sequence: CDR1 SGHAT, CDR2 FQNNGV. Trimming removed 0 bases at V and 5 bases at J, with 10 bases between. The CDR3 spans 15 residues. In DNA form, the CDR3 reads TGTGCCAGCAGCTTAGATAGCCGGATCAATGAAAAACTGTTTTTT. As protein: CASSLDSRINEKLFF.

This clonotype was recorded at least ten times. This chain joins TRBV7-2 and TRBJ2-2; tentative D call: TRBD2 (5 bases). With 5 bases removed from V and 9 bases from J, the gap between germline ends came to 22 bases. The CDR3 is 16 amino acids. In germline, CDR1 is SGHTA, CDR2 FQGNSA. The CDR3 DNA sequence: TGTGCCAGCAGCGTCGGTCTCGGACTCCTACACAGGGAGCTGTTTTTT. Amino acids: CASSVGLGLLHRELFF.

At least ten counts were recorded for this clonotype. The CDR3 spells CSVDGAGGSSYEQYF. CDR3 DNA sequence: TGCAGCGTTGACGGAGCGGGAGGGAGCTCCTACGAGCAGTACTTC. The J gene is TRBJ2-7, the V gene TRBV29-1; 10 nucleotides align to TRBD2. The ends lost 3 bases at V and 0 bases at J; junction bases unmatched: 5. Germline loops: CDR1 SQVTM, CDR2 ANQGSEA. The CDR3 consists of 15 residues.

This clonotype was detected many times. The chain carries TRBV30 and TRBJ2-2; D uncertain. The CDR3 spans 12 residues. The V and J ends lost 2 bases and 7 bases respectively, with 8 bases between them. In germline, CDR1 is GTSNPN, CDR2 SVGIG (reference sequence). In DNA, the CDR3 is TGTGCCTGGAGTAAGACATACGGGGAGCTGTTTTTT. Translation: CAWSKTYGELFF.

The V and J genes are TRBV7-2 and TRBJ2-5; D is unclear. Germline V CDR1 and CDR2: SGHTA, FQGNSA. The CDR3 consists of 12 residues. V lost 1 base to trimming and J lost 4 bases, with 4 bases between them. The CDR3 here is CASSLDRETQYF. The CDR3 DNA follows: TGTGCCAGCAGCTTAGACCGAGAGACCCAGTACTTC. Supplemented by reference TRBV7-2 and TRBJ2-5, the full variable domain reads GAGVSQSPSNKVTEKGKDVELRCDPISGHTALYWYRQSLGQGLEFLIYFQGNSAPDKSGLPSDRFSAERTGGSVSTLTIQRTQQEDSAVYLCASSLDRETQYFGPGTRLLVL.

This chain links TRBV5-4 with TRBJ2-7; D might be TRBD1 or TRBD2, each matching 6 bases. The germline CDR1 and CDR2 sequences are SGHNT and YYREEE (reference sequence). The CDR3 spans 15 residues. Trimming left V 5 bases short and J 2 bases short, with 17 bases between. In nucleotides, the CDR3 is TGTGCCAGCAGGGAAGCCGGGGGCAGACCCTACGAGCAGTACTTC. Its protein is CASREAGGRPYEQYF.

The V and J genes are TRBV6-2 or TRBV6-3 and TRBJ1-5; D may be TRBD1 (5 bases). The CDR3 is made up of 14 amino acids. Germline V gene lookup returns CDR1 MNHEY and CDR2 SVGEGT. The V gene lost 7 bases and the J gene lost 6 bases, with 16 bases spanning the gap. This CDR3 reads CASTRGDAGQPQHF. The DNA of the CDR3 is TGTGCCAGCACCCGGGGGGATGCGGGTCAGCCCCAGCATTTT.

This clonotype was recorded at least ten times. The genes are TRBV20-1 and TRBJ1-6; TRBD1 matches 7 bases. The CDR3 is made up of 13 amino acids. J lost 3 bases, V lost 6 bases, and 2 bases had no gene match. Germline CDR1 reads DFQATT; CDR2 reads SNEGSKA (reference sequence). The CDR3 spells CSARQGYNSPLHF. The CDR3 DNA follows: TGCAGTGCGAGACAGGGCTATAATTCACCCCTCCACTTT.

This clonotype was counted many times. The chain recombines TRBV28 with TRBJ2-2, with a tentative D call TRBD2 (5 bases). The CDR3 is 17 residues long. The germline CDR1 and CDR2 sequences are MDHEN and SYDVKM. V lost 2 bases to trimming and J lost 1 base, with 14 bases between them. Written as DNA, the CDR3 is TGTGCCAGCAGTTTACGAAGGCTAGCTTGGAACACCGGGGAGCTGTTTTTT. Translating gives CASSLRRLAWNTGELFF.

This clonotype was counted many times. The V call is TRBV4-3, the J call TRBJ2-5; TRBD2 aligns across 7 bases. V shed 0 bases, J shed 1 base, and the junction held 11 bases outside the gene matches. The CDR3 is made up of 18 amino acids. Germline V gene data show CDR1 as LGHNA and CDR2 as YSLEER. For the CDR3, the DNA is TGCGCCAGCAGCCAAGACCTCCTTGGGGCTAGCGGCCAAGAGACCCAGTACTTC. Protein product: CASSQDLLGASGQETQYF.

This clonotype was counted many times. The rearrangement joins TRBV18 to TRBJ2-3, with TRBD2 identical over 7 bases. The CDR3 spans 14 residues. The junction had 1 base not matched to a gene; V was cut back by 4 bases and J by 0 bases. Germline lookup yields CDR1 KGHSH and CDR2 LQKENI. This chain's CDR3 is CASSRSGSTDTQYF. CDR3 in DNA: TGTGCCAGCTCACGTAGCGGGAGCACAGATACGCAGTATTTT.

The table lists this clonotype with a few counts. The chain combines TRBV28 with TRBJ1-5; weak D call: TRBD1 (5 bases). CDR1 is MDHEN and CDR2 is SYDVKM in the germline V gene. The CDR3 contains 15 residues. V lost 4 bases and J 1 base, leaving 11 bases between the germline ends. The CDR3 loop reads CASSSWGGSNQPQHF. In DNA form, the CDR3 reads TGTGCCAGCAGTTCTTGGGGGGGGAGCAATCAGCCCCAGCATTTT.

This clonotype was picked up many times. The chain links TRBV14 to TRBJ2-7, with a weak D call TRBD2 (5 bases). V lost 3 bases, J lost 5 bases, and 11 bases lay in between. Per germline, CDR1 SGHDN and CDR2 FVKESK. The CDR3 has 13 residues. The CDR3 spells CASSHLWGDEQYF. CDR3 coding DNA: TGTGCCAGCAGCCACCTCTGGGGAGACGAGCAGTACTTC.

There are many counts of this clonotype. The chain joins TRBV5-6 to TRBJ2-4; TRBD2 agrees at 7 bases. CDR1 SGHDT and CDR2 YYEEEE come from the germline V gene. The CDR3 spans 15 residues. V lost 3 bases, J lost 3 bases, and 6 bases stayed unmatched. For the CDR3, the DNA is TGTGCCAGCAGCTCCCTTACTAGCGACAAAAACATTCAGTACTTC. It is translated as CASSSLTSDKNIQYF. Full variable domain (rest looked up from reference TRBV5-6 and TRBJ2-4): DAGVTQSPTHLIKTRGQQVTLRCSPKSGHDTVSWYQQALGQGPQFIFQYYEEEERQRGNFPDRFSGHQFPNYSSELNVNALLLGDSALYLCASSSLTSDKNIQYFGAGTRLSVL.

There are many counts of this clonotype. The chain joins TRBV29-1 to TRBJ2-7, with TRBD1 matching over 7 bases. After removal of 3 bases from V and 0 bases from J, the junction contained 8 bases not matched to a gene. The CDR3 covers 15 residues. Germline assignment: CDR1 SQVTM and CDR2 ANQGSEA. The chain's CDR3 is CSVEIRDSPSYEQYF. DNA for the CDR3: TGCAGCGTTGAGATAAGGGACAGCCCCTCCTACGAGCAGTACTTC.

This clonotype was recorded many times. This chain connects TRBV6-5 to TRBJ2-7; the D is unclear. The CDR3 totals 13 residues. Trimming stripped 5 bases from V and 4 bases from J, with 12 bases between. CDR1 and CDR2 from the germline V gene are MNHEY and SVGAGI. CDR3 nucleotides: TGTGCCAGCAGTGGCGGAATCGGATACGAGCAGTACTTC. Translation gives CASSGGIGYEQYF.

This clonotype was seen ten or more times. V and J are TRBV25-1 and TRBJ2-1, with 7 bases aligning to TRBD2. This CDR3 has 17 residues. J lost 8 bases, V lost 5 bases, and 18 bases had no gene match. From germline, CDR1 is MGHDK and CDR2 SYGVNS. CDR3 DNA: TGTGCCAGCAGTAAATCCCTCCTAGCGGCGGAGGTCCATGAGCAGTTCTTC. Protein sequence: CASSKSLLAAEVHEQFF.

At least ten counts were recorded for this clonotype. The V call is TRBV5-1, the J call TRBJ1-2, with a tentative D call TRBD1 (5 bases). This CDR3 has 14 amino acids. Germline V gene lookup returns CDR1 SGHRS and CDR2 YFSETQ. V was cut by 5 bases and J by 2 bases, with 13 bases left in between. The CDR3 DNA is TGCGCCAGCAGGGGCACGGGGGAGAACTATGGCTACACCTTC. This sequence encodes CASRGTGENYGYTF.

The table lists this clonotype with many counts. This chain uses TRBV12-3 or TRBV12-4 with TRBJ2-3, with 8 bases identical to TRBD1. The V segment lost 5 bases and the J segment 3 bases; nucleotides outside the gene matches: 16. CDR3 length: 18 residues. CDR3 amino acids: CASSPTLTGVDLTDTQYF. The CDR3 DNA reads as TGTGCCAGCAGTCCCACTTTGACAGGGGTGGATTTAACAGATACGCAGTATTTT.

In its sample, this clonotype was seen many times. This chain links TRBV11-2 with TRBJ2-7, with 9 bases aligning to TRBD1. With 4 bases clipped from V and 6 bases from J, the junction kept 7 bases outside the gene matches. CDR1 SGHAT and CDR2 FQNNGV come from the germline V gene. The CDR3 has 14 amino acids. Here the CDR3 DNA reads TGTGCCAGCAGCTCACAGGGGGCGCCGGGCGAGCAGTACTTC. Encoded protein: CASSSQGAPGEQYF.

This clonotype came up many times. This chain uses TRBV7-2 with TRBJ2-7; 9 bases map to TRBD1. CDR1 and CDR2 (germline): SGHTA, FQGNSA. The CDR3 covers 15 residues. The J segment lost 0 bases and the V segment lost 4 bases, leaving 4 bases of the junction unmatched. CDR3: CASSSVTGGSYEQYF. The CDR3 DNA follows: TGTGCCAGCAGCTCCGTGACAGGGGGCTCCTACGAGCAGTACTTC. Complete variable domain (other parts from reference TRBV7-2 and TRBJ2-7): GAGVSQSPSNKVTEKGKDVELRCDPISGHTALYWYRQSLGQGLEFLIYFQGNSAPDKSGLPSDRFSAERTGGSVSTLTIQRTQQEDSAVYLCASSSVTGGSYEQYFGPGTRLTVT.